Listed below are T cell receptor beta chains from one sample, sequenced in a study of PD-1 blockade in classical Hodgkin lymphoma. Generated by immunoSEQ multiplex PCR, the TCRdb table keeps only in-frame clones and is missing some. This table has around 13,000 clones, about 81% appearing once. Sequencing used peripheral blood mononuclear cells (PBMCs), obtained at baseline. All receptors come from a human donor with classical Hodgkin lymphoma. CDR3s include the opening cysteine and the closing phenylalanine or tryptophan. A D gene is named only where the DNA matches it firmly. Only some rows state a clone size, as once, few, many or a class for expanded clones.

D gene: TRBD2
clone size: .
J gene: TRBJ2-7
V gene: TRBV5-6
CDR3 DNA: TGTGCCAGCAGCTTGGCCAAATTGTCTAGCGGGAGCTACGAGCAGTACTTC
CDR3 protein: CASSLAKLSSGSYEQYF

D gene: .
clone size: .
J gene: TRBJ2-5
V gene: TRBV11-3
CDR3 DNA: TGTGCCAGCAGCTTTGGGGGCGCGGGGGCAGATGGTGAGACCCAGTACTTC
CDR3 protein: CASSFGGAGADGETQYF

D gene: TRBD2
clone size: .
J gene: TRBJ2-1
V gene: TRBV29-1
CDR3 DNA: TGCAGCGTTGAGGGGACTAGCGGACCCTCCTACAATGAGCAGTTCTTC
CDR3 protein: CSVEGTSGPSYNEQFF

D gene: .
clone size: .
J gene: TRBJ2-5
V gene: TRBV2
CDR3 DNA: TGTGCCAGCAGTGAAGATCAGATAGAGACCCAGTACTTC
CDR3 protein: CASSEDQIETQYF

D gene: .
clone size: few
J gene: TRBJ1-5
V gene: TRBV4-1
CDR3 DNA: TGCGCCAGCAGCCAAGAACGGGGAGTTGAGCAGCCCCAGCATTTT
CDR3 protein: CASSQERGVEQPQHF

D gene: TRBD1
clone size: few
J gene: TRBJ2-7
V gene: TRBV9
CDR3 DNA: TGTGCCAGCAGCGAACAGGGGGATTCCTACGAGCAGTACTTC
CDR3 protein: CASSEQGDSYEQYF

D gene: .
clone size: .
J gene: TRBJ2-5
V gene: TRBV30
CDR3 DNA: TGTGCCTGGAGAGGAACCGCTGGAGCGGCTCAGTACTTC
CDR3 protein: CAWRGTAGAAQYF

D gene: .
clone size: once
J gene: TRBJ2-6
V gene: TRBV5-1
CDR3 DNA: TGCGCCAGCAGCTTTACCACGACAGCCTCTGGGGCCAACGTCCTGACTTTC
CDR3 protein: CASSFTTTASGANVLTF

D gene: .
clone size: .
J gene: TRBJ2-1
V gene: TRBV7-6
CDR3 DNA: TGTGCCAGCAGCGGCGGGCTTTTCTGGCGGCTCATCTTC
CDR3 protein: CASSGGLFWRLIF

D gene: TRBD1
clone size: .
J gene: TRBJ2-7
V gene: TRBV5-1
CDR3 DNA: TGCGCCAGCAGCCAACAGGTGTCCGGGACAGGGGGGATAGAGCAGTACTTC
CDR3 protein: CASSQQVSGTGGIEQYF

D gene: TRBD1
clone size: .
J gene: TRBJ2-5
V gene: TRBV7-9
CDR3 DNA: TGTGCCAGCAGCTTCCCAGACAGGGGAACGTGGGAGCAGTACTTC
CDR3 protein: CASSFPDRGTWEQYF

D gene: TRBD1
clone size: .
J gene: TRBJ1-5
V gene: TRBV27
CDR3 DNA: TGTGCCAGCAGTCTCGCAGGGGGAAGCAATCAGCCCCAGCATTTT
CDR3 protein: CASSLAGGSNQPQHF

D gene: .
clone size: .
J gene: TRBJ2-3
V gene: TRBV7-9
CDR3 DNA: .
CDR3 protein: CASSSSRSGGADTQYF

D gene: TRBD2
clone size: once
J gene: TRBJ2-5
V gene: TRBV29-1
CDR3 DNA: TGCAGCGTTGAAGAGCGTGCACAGGCTTCGGGGACTAGCGGGGCCCTCGGGCAAGAGACCCAGTACTTC
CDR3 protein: CSVEERAQASGTSGALGQETQYF

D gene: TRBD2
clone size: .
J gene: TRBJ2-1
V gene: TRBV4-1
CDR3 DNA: TGCGCCAGCAGCCAAGACTGGGGGGGTCTCCACAATGAGCAGTTCTTC
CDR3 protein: CASSQDWGGLHNEQFF

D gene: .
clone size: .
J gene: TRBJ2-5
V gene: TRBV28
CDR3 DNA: TGTGCCAGCAGTGCCGCGGAGGCCTTGCAAGAGACCCAGTACTTC
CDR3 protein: CASSAAEALQETQYF

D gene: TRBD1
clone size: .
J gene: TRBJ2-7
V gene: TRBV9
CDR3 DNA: TGTGCCAGCAGCGTAGTGGAACAGGGGTACGAGCAGTACTTC
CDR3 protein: CASSVVEQGYEQYF

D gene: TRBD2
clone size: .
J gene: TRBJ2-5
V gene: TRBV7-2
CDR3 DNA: TGTGCCAGCAGCTTCTACCGGGGGGGCGGGGAGACCCAGTACTTC
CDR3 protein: CASSFYRGGGETQYF

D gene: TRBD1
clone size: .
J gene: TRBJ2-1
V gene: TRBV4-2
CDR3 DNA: TGTGCCAGCAGCCGAGACAGGGGAGATGAGCAGTTCTTC
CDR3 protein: CASSRDRGDEQFF

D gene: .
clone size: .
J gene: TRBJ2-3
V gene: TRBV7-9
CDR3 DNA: TGTGCCAGCAACGGAAGGGTAGGCACAGATACGCAGTATTTT
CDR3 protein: CASNGRVGTDTQYF

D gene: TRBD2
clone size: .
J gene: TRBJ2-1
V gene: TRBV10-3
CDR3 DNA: TGTGCCTCGATGACTAGCGGGGGGGGCAATGAGCAGTTCTTC
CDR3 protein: CASMTSGGGNEQFF

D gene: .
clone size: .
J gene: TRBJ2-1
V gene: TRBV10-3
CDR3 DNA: TGTGCCATCAGTGAGTCGGCACTGGATGAGCAGTTCTTC
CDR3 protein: CAISESALDEQFF

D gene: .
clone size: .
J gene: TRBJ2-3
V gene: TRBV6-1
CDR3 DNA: TGTGCCAGCAGTGAAGGCCCCCATAACACAGATACGCAGTATTTT
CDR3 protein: CASSEGPHNTDTQYF

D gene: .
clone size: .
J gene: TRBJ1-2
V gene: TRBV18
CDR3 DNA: TGTGCCAGCTCACCAAATAACCCGGGGACAAACTATGGCTACACCTTC
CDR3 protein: CASSPNNPGTNYGYTF

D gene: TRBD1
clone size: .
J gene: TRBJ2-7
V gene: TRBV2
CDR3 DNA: TGTGCCAGCAGTGGTCCAGGGGGCGCCTACGAGCAGTACTTC
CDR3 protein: CASSGPGGAYEQYF

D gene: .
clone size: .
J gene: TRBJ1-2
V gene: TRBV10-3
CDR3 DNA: TGTGCCATCAGTGACCCATATCAGTCAACTTCTAACTATGGCTACACCTTC
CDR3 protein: CAISDPYQSTSNYGYTF

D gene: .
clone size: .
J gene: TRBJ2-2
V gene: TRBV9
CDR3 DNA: TGTGCCAGCAGCGCGCGGGACTTAAGCACCGGGGAGCTGTTTTTT
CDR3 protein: CASSARDLSTGELFF

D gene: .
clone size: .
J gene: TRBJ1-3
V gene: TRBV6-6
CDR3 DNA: TGTGCCAGCAGTTACTCACCAGGTATTGGAAACACCATATATTTT
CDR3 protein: CASSYSPGIGNTIYF

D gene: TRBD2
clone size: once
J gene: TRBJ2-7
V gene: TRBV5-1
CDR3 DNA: TGCGCCAGCAGCCAAAGCGGGACCTACCCCGCCTACGAGCAGTACTTC
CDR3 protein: CASSQSGTYPAYEQYF

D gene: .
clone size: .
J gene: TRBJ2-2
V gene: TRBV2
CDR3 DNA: TGTGCCAGCAACCTTGAGCTGGGCGGGGAGCTGTTTTTT
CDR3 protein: CASNLELGGELFF

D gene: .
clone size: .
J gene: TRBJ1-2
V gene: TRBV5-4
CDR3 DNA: TGTGCCAGCAGCTCCGCCTGGGGCCTTCCCTATGGCTACACCTTC
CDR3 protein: CASSSAWGLPYGYTF

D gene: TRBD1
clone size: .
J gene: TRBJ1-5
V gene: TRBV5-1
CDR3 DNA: TGCGCCAGCAGCCCGGACAGGGGAAACAATCAGCCCCAGCATTTT
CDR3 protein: CASSPDRGNNQPQHF

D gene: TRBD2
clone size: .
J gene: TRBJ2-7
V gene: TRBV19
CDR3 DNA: TGTGCCAGTAACGTAGCCCTAGGGAGGGCCTACGAGCAGTACTTC
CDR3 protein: CASNVALGRAYEQYF

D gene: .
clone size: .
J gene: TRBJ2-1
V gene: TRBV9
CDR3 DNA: TGTGCCAGCAGCCCCCGACAGTACAATGAGCAGTTCTTC
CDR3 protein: CASSPRQYNEQFF